This TCR beta chain was captured by sequencing in a study of CD8 T cells in Susac syndrome. General study findings and limits: The study's TCR sequencing and HLA analysis covered a relatively small number of individuals, and the study acknowledged this.

In regard to this clonotype: Its target is not known.

Germline V lookup: CDR1 SQVTM, CDR2 ANQGSEA. V lost 5 bases and J 6 bases, leaving 26 bases between the germline ends. CDR3 length: 17 amino acids. A quantity of 0.5 to 1 ug RNA underwent reverse transcription using random hexamers. The method of amplification for TCR beta CDR3 was immunoSEQ multiplex PCR, covering 54 Vbeta and 13 Jbeta. TCRdb reprocessed the immunoSEQ multiplex PCR reads via MiXCR and lists one record per CDR3 protein. The sample lists about 210,000 distinct CDR3 sequences; about 95% were seen once. Treatment-naive patients with stable or active relapsing-remitting disease served as multiple sclerosis controls. TEMRA cells were enriched by FACS, while CD8+ and CD4+ T cells were obtained through a negative isolation that was performed magnetically.

The chain employs TRBV29-1 and TRBJ2-1; possible D gene TRBD2, 5 bases. Sequenced input: CD4+ T cells from PBMCs. This TCR came from a human donor with multiple sclerosis. CDR3 amino acids: CSVRAPPRDRGSNEQFF. The CDR3 region has the DNA TGCAGCGTTAGGGCCCCCCCCCGAGACCGAGGGAGCAATGAGCAGTTCTTC.